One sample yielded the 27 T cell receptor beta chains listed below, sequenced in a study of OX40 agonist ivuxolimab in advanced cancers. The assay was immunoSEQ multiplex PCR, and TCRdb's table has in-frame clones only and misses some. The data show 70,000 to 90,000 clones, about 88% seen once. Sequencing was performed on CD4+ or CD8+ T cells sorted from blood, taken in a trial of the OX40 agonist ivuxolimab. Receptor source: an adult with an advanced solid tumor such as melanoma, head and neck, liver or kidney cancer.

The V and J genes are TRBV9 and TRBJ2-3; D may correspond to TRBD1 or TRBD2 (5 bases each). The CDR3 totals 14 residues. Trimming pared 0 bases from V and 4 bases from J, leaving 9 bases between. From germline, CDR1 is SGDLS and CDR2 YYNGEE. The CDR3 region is CASSVVGVADTQYF. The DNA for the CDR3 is TGTGCCAGCAGCGTAGTGGGGGTGGCAGATACGCAGTATTTT.

CDR3 bases: TGTGCCAGCAGCCAGCCCGACGGGCAGGGGATTACTGAAGCTTTCTTT. As protein: CASSQPDGQGITEAFF. V and J are TRBV13 and TRBJ1-1, with D perhaps TRBD1 (6 bases). The CDR3 runs to 16 residues. V was trimmed by 5 bases and J by 5 bases, leaving 21 bases between them. Germline CDR1 PRHDT, CDR2 FYEKMQ (reference sequence).

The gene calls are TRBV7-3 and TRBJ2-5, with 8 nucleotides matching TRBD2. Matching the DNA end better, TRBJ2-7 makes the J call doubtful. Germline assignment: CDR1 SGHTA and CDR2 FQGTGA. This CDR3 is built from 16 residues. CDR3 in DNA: TGTGCCAGCAGCTTAGCCACAAGCGGGAGTATTAACGAGCAGTACTTC. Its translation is CASSLATSGSINEQYF.

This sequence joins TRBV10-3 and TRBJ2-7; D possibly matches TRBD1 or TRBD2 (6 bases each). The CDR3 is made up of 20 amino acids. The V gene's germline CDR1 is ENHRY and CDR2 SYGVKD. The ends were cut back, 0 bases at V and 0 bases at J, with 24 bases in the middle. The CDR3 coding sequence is TGTGCCATCAGTGAGTCGAAAAGGGGGGCCGGCAGCAAGAGCTCCTACGAGCAGTACTTC. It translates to CAISESKRGAGSKSSYEQYF.

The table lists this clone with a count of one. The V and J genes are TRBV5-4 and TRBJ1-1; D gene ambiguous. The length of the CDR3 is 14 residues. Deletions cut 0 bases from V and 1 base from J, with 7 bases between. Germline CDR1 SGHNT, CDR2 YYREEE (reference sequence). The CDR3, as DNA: TGTGCCAGCAGCTTGGGATGGGGGAACACTGAAGCTTTCTTT. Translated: CASSLGWGNTEAFF.

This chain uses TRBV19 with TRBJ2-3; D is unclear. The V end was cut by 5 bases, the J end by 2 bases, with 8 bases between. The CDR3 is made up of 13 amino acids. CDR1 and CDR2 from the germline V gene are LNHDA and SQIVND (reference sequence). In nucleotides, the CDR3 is TGTGCCAGTAGTGACGAGATCACAGATACGCAGTATTTT. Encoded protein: CASSDEITDTQYF.

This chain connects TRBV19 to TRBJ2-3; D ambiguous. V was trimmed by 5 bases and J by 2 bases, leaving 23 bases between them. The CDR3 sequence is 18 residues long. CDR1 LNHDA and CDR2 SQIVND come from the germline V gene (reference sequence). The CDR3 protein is CASSFTPSLTPTTDTQYF. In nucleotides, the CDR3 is TGTGCCAGTAGTTTCACCCCATCGCTTACCCCCACCACAGATACGCAGTATTTT. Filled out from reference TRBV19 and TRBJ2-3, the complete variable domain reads DGGITQSPKYLFRKEGQNVTLSCEQNLNHDAMYWYRQDPGQGLRLIYYSQIVNDFQKGDIAEGYSVSREKKESFPLTVTSAQKNPTAFYLCASSFTPSLTPTTDTQYFGPGTRLTVL.

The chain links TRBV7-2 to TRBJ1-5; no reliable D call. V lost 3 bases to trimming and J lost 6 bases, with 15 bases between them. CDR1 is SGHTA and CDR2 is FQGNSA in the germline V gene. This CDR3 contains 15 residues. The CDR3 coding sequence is TGTGCCAGCAGCTTTGAGGGTAGGAGTGGTCAGCCCCAGCATTTT. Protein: CASSFEGRSGQPQHF. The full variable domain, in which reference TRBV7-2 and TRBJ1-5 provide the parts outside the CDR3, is GAGVSQSPSNKVTEKGKDVELRCDPISGHTALYWYRQSLGQGLEFLIYFQGNSAPDKSGLPSDRFSAERTGGSVSTLTIQRTQQEDSAVYLCASSFEGRSGQPQHFGDGTRLSIL.

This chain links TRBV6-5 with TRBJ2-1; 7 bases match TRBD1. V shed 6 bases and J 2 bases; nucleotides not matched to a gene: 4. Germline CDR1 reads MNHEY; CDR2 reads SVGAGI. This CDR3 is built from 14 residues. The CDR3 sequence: CASSHDRAYNEQFF. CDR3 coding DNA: TGTGCCAGCAGCCACGACAGGGCCTACAATGAGCAGTTCTTC.

The CDR3 spells CSAGTKAFF. In DNA form, the CDR3 reads TGCAGTGCCGGGACAAAAGCTTTCTTT. The rearrangement links TRBV20-1 to TRBJ1-1, with D perhaps matching TRBD1 (6 bases). The CDR3 extends over 9 amino acids. The V gene's germline CDR1 is DFQATT and CDR2 SNEGSKA (reference sequence). V dropped 6 bases and J dropped 9 bases, with 8 bases sitting between them.

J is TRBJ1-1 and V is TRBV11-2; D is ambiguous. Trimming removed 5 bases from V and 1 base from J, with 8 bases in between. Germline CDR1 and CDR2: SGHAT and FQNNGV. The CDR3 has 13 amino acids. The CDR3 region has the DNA TGTGCCAGCAGCAGTAGCCAGAACACTGAAGCTTTCTTT. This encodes CASSSSQNTEAFF. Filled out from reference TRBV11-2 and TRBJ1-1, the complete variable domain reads EAGVAQSPRYKIIEKRQSVAFWCNPISGHATLYWYQQILGQGPKLLIQFQNNGVVDDSQLPKDRFSAERLKGVDSTLKIQPAKLEDSAVYLCASSSSQNTEAFFGQGTRLTVV.

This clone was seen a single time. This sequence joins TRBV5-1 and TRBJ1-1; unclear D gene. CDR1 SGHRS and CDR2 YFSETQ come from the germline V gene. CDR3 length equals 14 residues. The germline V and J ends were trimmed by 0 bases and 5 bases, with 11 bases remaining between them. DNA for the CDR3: TGCGCCAGCAGCTTGGATGGAGGGAAAACTGAAGCTTTCTTT. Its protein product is CASSLDGGKTEAFF.

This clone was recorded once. CDR3 protein: CASRSVYGYTF. CDR3 coding DNA: TGTGCCAGCAGGAGTGTCTATGGCTACACCTTC. The chain has TRBV6-5 and TRBJ1-2; the D is unclear. Trimming removed 6 bases at V and 4 bases at J, with 6 bases between. CDR1 and CDR2 from the germline V gene are MNHEY and SVGAGI. This CDR3 spans 11 amino acids.

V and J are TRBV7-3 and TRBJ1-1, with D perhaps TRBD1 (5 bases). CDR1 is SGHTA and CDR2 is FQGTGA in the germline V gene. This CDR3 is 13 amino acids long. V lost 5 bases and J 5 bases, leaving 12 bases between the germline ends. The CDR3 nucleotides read TGTGCCAGCAGCCAACAGGTCGAGACTGAAGCTTTCTTT. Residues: CASSQQVETEAFF.

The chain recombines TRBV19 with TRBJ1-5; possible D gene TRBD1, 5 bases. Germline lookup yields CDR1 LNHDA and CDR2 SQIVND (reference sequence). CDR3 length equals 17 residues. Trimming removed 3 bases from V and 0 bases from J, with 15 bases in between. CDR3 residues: CASSMPTTGYSNQPQHF. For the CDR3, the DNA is TGTGCCAGTAGTATGCCGACAACAGGTTATAGCAATCAGCCCCAGCATTTT.

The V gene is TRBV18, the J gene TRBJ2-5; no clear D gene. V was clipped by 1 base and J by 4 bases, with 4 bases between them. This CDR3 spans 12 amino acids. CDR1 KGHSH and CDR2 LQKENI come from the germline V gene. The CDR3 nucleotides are TGTGCCAGCTCACCACGGGGAGAGACCCAGTACTTC. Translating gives CASSPRGETQYF.

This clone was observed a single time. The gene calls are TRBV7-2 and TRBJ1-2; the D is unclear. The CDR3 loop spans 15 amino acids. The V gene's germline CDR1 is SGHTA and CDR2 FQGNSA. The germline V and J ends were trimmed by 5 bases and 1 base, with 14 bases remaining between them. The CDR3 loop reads CASSPKRASNYGYTF. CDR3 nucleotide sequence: TGTGCCAGCAGCCCGAAACGAGCCAGTAACTATGGCTACACCTTC.

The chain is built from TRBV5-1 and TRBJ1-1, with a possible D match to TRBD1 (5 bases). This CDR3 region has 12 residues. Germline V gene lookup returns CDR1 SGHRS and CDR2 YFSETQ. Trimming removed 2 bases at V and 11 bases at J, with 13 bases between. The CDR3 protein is CASSFPGPGAFF. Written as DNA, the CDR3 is TGCGCCAGCAGCTTCCCGGGACCCGGGGCTTTCTTT.

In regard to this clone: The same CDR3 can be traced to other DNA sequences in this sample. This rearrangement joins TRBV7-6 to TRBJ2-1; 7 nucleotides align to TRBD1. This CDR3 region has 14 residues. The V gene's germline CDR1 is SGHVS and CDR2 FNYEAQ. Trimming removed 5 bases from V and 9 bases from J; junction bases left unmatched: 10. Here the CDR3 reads CASSAWTQGTEQFF. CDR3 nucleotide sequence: TGTGCCAGCAGCGCATGGACACAGGGGACTGAGCAGTTCTTC.

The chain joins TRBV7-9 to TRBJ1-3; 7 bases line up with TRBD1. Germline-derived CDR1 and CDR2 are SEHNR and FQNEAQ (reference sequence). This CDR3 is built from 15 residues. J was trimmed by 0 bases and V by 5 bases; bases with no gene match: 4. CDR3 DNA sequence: TGTGCCAGCAGCCCCGGGACAGTCTCTGGAAACACCATATATTTT. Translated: CASSPGTVSGNTIYF.

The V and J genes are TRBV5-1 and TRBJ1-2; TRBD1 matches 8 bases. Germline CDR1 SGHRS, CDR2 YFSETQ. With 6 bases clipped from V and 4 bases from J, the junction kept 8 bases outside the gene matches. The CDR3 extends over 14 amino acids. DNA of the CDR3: TGCGCCAGCAACTCCGGGACAGGCCTCTATGGCTACACCTTC. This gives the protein CASNSGTGLYGYTF.

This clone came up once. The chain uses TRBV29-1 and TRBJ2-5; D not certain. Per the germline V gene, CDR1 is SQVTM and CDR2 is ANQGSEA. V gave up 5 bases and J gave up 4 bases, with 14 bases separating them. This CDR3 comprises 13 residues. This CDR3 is CSVYHGKGETQYF. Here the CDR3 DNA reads TGCAGCGTTTACCACGGAAAGGGAGAGACCCAGTACTTC.

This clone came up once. The CDR3 bases are TGTGCCAGCAGCTTCTCCGGGACCGGTACCTACGAGCAGTACTTC. Translation gives CASSFSGTGTYEQYF. V and J are TRBV11-2 and TRBJ2-7, with D perhaps being TRBD1 or TRBD2 (5 bases each). Trimming took off 3 bases at V and 2 bases at J, with 14 bases between the two ends. CDR1 SGHAT and CDR2 FQNNGV come from the germline V gene. This CDR3 is 15 amino acids long.

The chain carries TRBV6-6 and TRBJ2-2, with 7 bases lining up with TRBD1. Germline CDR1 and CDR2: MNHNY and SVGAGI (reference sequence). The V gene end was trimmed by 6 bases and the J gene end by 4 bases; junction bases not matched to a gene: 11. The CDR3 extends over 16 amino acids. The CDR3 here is CASRRSGTEGTGELFF. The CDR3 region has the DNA TGTGCCAGCAGACGCTCCGGGACAGAAGGCACCGGGGAGCTGTTTTTT.

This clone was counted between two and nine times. The CDR3 nucleotides read TGTGCCAGTAGTGCGGGACGTTTGAACACTGAAGCTTTCTTT. Its protein product is CASSAGRLNTEAFF. The genes are TRBV19 and TRBJ1-1, with TRBD1 as a possible D gene (5 bases). The CDR3 totals 14 residues. Trimming removed 5 bases at V and 0 bases at J, with 10 bases between. Germline CDR1 reads LNHDA; CDR2 reads SQIVND (reference sequence). The whole variable domain, filled in from reference TRBV19 and TRBJ1-1, reads DGGITQSPKYLFRKEGQNVTLSCEQNLNHDAMYWYRQDPGQGLRLIYYSQIVNDFQKGDIAEGYSVSREKKESFPLTVTSAQKNPTAFYLCASSAGRLNTEAFFGQGTRLTVV.

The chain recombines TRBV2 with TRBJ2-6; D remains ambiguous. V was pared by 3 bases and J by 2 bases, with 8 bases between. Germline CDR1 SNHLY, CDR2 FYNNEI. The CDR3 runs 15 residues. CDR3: CASSELAPGANVLTF. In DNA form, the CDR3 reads TGTGCCAGCAGTGAGTTGGCGCCTGGGGCCAACGTCCTGACTTTC.

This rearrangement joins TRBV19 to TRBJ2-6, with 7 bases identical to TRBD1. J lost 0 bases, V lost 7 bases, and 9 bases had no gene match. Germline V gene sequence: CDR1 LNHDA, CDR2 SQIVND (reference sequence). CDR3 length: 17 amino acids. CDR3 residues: CASNADRASSGANVLTF. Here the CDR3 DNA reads TGTGCCAGTAACGCCGACAGGGCCAGCTCTGGGGCCAACGTCCTGACTTTC.